This TCR beta chain came from a study of T cells in Graves' hyperthyroidism and ophthalmopathy. Study-level results: Most expanded thyroid clonotypes above 0.001 recurred in blood. The model made its ophthalmopathy prediction, and onset followed a median roughly 6.5 months later.

Template material for amplifying TCR beta CDR3 regions consisted of RNA transcripts. A first-round RT-PCR of the TCR CDR3 used the HTBI primer set. Each CDR3 protein is one row after TCRdb ran MiXCR on the multiplex PCR reads. The data hold under 200,000 distinct CDR3 sequences, with less than 10% observed a single time. Initially, at the first diagnosis of hyperthyroidism and before any ophthalmopathy symptoms, blood was sampled. Fresh 10 ml peripheral blood yielded PBMCs. This clonotype was counted ten times or more. Its antigen is unidentified. The sequence was collected from a woman younger than 35 with Graves' hyperthyroidism that later progressed to Graves' ophthalmopathy. Sample: blood.

In nucleotides, the CDR3 is TGTGCCAGCAGCGTAGGAGCGGGATGGGGCACCGGGGAGCTGTTTTTT. Amino acid sequence: CASSVGAGWGTGELFF. The chain joins TRBV9 to TRBJ2-2; 7 positions match TRBD2. CDR3 size: 16 residues. V lost 0 bases to trimming and J lost 4 bases; unmatched junction nucleotides: 6. Germline-derived CDR1 and CDR2 are SGDLS and YYNGEE.